The subject of this entry is one TCR beta chain. Its target is unknown. Separation from the roughly 670-subject first cohort characterized the roughly 130-subject validation cohort, to which the donors belonged. The CDR3 is made up of 15 amino acids. The germline V and J ends were trimmed by 2 bases and 2 bases, with 10 bases remaining between them. Germline V gives CDR1 MNHEY, CDR2 SMNVEV (reference sequence). These data are taken from a study of cytomegalovirus exposure and HLA in healthy donors. About the research overall: The approximately 130 validation repertoires matched the roughly 650 first-cohort repertoires in platform, a later analysis reported.

Here immunoSEQ multiplex PCR was the method, and the copy in TCRdb shows in-frame clones only, minus some. Here the sample spans some 130,000 clones, about nine tenths being singletons. Study observations and caveats: Rare sequences made up most TCRs, while some public TCRs were found in many donors. In vitro confirmation showed a few CMV-associated chains to be CMV antigen specific.

This sequence originates from a man aged 30 to 39 in good health and CMV-seronegative. The chain carries TRBV27 and TRBJ2-1, with TRBD2 as a possible D gene (6 bases). Sequenced sample: PBMCs. The CDR3 DNA follows: TGTGCCAGCAGTTTACGGGGGTTCCCCTACAATGAGCAGTTCTTC. Its protein is CASSLRGFPYNEQFF.